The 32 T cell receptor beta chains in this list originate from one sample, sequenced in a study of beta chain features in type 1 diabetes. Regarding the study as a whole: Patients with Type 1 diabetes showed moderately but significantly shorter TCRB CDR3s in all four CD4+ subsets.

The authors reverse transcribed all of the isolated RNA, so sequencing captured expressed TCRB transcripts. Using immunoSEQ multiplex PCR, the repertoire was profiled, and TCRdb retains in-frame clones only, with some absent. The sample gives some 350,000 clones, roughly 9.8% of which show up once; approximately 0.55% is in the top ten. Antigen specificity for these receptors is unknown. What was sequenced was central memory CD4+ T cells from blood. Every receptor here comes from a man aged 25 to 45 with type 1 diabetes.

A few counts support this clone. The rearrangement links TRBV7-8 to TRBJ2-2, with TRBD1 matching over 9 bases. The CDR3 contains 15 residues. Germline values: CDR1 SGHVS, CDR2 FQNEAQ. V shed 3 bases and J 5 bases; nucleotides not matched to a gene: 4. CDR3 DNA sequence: TGTGCCAGCAGCTTTACAGGGGGCTGGACCGGGGAGCTGTTTTTT. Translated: CASSFTGGWTGELFF.

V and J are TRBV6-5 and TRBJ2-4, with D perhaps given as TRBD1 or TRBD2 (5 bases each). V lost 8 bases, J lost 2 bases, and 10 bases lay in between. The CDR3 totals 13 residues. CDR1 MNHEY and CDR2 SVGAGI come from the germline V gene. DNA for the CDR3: TGTGCCAGCTCCCAGGGACCCAAAAACATTCAGTACTTC. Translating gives CASSQGPKNIQYF.

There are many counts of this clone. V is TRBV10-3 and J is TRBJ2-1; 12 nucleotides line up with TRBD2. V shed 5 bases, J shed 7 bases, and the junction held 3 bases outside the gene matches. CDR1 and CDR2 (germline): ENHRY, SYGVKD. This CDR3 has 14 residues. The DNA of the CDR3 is TGTGCCATCAGTTCGACTAGCGGGAGTAATGAGCAGTTCTTC. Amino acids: CAISSTSGSNEQFF.

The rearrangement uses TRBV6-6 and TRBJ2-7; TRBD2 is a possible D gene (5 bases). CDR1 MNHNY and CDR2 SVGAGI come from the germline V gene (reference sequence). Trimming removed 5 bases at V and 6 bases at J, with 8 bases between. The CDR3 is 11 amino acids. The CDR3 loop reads CASSTRGEQYF. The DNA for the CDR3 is TGTGCCAGCAGTACTAGAGGCGAGCAGTACTTC.

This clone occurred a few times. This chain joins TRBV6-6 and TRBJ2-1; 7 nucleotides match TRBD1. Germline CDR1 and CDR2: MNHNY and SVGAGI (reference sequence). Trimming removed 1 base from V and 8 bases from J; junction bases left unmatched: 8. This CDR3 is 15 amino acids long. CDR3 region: CASSYFAGGRDEQFF. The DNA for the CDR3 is TGTGCCAGCAGTTACTTCGCAGGGGGTAGGGATGAGCAGTTCTTC.

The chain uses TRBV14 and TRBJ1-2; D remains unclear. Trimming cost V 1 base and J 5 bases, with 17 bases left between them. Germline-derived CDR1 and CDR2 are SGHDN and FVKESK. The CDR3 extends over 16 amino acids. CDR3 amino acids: CASSQASGTAKYGYTF. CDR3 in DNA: TGTGCCAGCAGCCAAGCCTCCGGAACAGCGAAATATGGCTACACCTTC.

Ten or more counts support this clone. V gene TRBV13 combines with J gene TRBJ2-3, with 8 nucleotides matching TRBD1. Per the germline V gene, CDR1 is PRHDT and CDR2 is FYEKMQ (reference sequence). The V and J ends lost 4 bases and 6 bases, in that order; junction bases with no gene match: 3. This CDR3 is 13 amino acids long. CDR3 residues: CASSSNRGDTQYF. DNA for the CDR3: TGTGCCAGCAGCTCAAACAGGGGGGATACGCAGTATTTT.

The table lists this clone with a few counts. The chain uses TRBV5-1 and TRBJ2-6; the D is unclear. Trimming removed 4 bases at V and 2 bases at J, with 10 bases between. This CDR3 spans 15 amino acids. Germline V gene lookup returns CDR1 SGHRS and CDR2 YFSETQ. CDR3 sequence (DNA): TGCGCCAGCAGCGTGACTGCCGCTGGGGCCAACGTCCTGACTTTC. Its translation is CASSVTAAGANVLTF.

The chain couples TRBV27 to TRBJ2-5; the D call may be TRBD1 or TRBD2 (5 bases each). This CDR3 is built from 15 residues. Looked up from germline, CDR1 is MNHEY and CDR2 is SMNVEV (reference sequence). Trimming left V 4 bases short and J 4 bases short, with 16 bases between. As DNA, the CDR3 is TGTGCCAGCAGTTACAGCGCCGGGACCCCAGAGACCCAGTACTTC. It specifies CASSYSAGTPETQYF.

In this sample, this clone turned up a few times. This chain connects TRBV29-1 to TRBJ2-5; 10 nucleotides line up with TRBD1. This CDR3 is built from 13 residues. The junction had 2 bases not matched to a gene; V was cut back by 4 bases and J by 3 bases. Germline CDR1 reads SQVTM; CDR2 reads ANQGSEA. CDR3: CSVGDRGKETQYF. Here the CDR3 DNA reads TGCAGCGTTGGGGACAGGGGAAAAGAGACCCAGTACTTC.

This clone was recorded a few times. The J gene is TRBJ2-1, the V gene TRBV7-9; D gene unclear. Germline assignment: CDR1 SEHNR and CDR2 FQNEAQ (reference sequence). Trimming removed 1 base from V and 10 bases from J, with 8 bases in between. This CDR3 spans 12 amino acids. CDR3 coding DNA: TGTGCCAGCAGCTTAGAACCCCTGGAGCAGTTCTTC. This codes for CASSLEPLEQFF.

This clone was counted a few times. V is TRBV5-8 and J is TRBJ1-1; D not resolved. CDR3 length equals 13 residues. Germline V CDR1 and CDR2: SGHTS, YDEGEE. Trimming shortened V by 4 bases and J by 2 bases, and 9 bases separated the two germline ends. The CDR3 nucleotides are TGTGCCAGCAGCATGACGGGAAACACTGAAGCTTTCTTT. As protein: CASSMTGNTEAFF. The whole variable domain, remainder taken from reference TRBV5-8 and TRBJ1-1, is EAGVTQSPTHLIKTRGQQATLRCSPISGHTSVYWYQQALGLGLQFLLWYDEGEERNRGNFPPRFSGRQFPNYSSELNVNALELEDSALYLCASSMTGNTEAFFGQGTRLTVV.

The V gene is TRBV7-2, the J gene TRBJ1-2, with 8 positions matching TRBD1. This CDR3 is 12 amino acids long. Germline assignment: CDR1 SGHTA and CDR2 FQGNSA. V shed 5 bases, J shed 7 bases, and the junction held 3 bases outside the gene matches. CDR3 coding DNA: TGTGCCAGCAGCCCGGACAGGGTTGGCTACACCTTC. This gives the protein CASSPDRVGYTF.

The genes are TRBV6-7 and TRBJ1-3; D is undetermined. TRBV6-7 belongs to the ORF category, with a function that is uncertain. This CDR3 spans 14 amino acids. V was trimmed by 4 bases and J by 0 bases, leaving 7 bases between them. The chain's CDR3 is CASSSQSSGNTIYF. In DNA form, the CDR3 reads TGTGCCAGCAGTTCCCAGTCCTCTGGAAACACCATATATTTT.

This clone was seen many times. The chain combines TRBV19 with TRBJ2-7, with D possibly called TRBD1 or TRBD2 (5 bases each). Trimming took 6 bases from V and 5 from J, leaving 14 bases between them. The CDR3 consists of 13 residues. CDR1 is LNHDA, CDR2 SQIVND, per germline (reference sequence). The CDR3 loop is CASSPRGSNEQYF. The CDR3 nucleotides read TGTGCCAGTAGCCCGAGGGGAAGTAACGAGCAGTACTTC.

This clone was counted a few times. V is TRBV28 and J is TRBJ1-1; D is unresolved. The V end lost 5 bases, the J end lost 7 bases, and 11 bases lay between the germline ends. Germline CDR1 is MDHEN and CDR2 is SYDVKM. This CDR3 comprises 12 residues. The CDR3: CASSPSPHEAFF. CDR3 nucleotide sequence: TGTGCCAGCAGTCCCTCGCCCCATGAAGCTTTCTTT.

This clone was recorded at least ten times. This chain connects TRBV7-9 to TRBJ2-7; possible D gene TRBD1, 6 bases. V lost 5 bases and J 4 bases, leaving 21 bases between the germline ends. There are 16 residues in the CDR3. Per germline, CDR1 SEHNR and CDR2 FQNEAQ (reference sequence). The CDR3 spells CASSPNKGHALYEQYF. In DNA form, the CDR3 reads TGTGCCAGCAGCCCTAACAAGGGACACGCCTTGTACGAGCAGTACTTC.

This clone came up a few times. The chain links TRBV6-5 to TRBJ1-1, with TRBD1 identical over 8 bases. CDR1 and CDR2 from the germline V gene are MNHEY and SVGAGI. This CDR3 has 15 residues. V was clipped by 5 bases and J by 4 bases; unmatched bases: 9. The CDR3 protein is CASSPPDRAGTEAFF. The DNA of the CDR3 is TGTGCCAGCAGTCCCCCGGACAGGGCGGGCACTGAAGCTTTCTTT.

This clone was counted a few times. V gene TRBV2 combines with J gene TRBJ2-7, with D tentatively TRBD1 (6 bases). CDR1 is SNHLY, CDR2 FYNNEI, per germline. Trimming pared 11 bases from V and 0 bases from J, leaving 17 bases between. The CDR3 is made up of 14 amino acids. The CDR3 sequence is CAGTQGLSSYEQYF. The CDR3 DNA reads TGTGCCGGAACACAGGGCCTAAGCTCCTACGAGCAGTACTTC. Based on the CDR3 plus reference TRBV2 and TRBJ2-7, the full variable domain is EPEVTQTPSHQVTQMGQEVILRCVPISNHLYFYWYRQILGQKVEFLVSFYNNEISEKSEIFDDQFSVERPDGSNFTLKIRSTKLEDSAMYFCAGTQGLSSYEQYFGPGTRLTVT.

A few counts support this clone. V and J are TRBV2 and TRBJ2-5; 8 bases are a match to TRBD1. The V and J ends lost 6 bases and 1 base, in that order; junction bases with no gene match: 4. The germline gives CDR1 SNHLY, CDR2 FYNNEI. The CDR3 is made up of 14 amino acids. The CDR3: CASSATGGQETQYF. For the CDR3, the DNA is TGTGCCAGCAGCGCAACAGGGGGCCAAGAGACCCAGTACTTC. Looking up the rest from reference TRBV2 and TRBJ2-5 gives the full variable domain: EPEVTQTPSHQVTQMGQEVILRCVPISNHLYFYWYRQILGQKVEFLVSFYNNEISEKSEIFDDQFSVERPDGSNFTLKIRSTKLEDSAMYFCASSATGGQETQYFGPGTRLLVL.

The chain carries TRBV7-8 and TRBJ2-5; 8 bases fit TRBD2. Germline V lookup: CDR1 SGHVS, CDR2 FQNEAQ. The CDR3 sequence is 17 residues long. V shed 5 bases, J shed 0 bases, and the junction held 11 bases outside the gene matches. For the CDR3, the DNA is TGTGCCAGCAGCCCAGCCGGGGTAGCGGGGTACCAAGAGACCCAGTACTTC. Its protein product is CASSPAGVAGYQETQYF.

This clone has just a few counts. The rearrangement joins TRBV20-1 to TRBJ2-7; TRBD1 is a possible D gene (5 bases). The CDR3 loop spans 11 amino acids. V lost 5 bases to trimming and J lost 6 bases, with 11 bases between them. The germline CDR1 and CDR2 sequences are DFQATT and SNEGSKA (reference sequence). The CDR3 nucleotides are TGCAGTGCTGGACATATTGCCGAGCAGTACTTC. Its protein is CSAGHIAEQYF.

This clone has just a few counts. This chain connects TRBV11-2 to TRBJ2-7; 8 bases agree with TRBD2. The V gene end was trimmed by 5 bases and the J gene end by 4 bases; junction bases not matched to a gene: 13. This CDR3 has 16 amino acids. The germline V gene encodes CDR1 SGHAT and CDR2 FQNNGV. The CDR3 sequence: CASSQTVAGGPYEQYF. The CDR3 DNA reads TGTGCCAGCAGCCAGACGGTGGCGGGAGGTCCTTACGAGCAGTACTTC.

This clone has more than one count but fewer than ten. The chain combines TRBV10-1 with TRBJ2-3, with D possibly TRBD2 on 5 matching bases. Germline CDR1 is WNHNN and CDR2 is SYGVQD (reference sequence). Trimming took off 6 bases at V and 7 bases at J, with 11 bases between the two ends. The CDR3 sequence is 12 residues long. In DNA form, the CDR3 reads TGCGCCAGCAGCGCATCCGGGAATACGCAGTATTTT. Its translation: CASSASGNTQYF.

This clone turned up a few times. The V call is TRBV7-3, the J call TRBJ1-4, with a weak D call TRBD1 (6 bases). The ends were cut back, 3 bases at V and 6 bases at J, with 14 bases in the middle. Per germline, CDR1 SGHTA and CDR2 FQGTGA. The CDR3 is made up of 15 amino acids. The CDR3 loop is CASSFSGGGDEKLFF. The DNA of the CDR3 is TGTGCCAGCAGCTTCTCGGGAGGGGGAGATGAAAAACTGTTTTTT.

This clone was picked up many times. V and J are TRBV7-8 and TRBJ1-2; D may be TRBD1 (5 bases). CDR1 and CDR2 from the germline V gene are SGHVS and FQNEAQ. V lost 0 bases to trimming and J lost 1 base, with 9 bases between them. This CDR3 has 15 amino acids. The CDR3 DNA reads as TGTGCCAGCAGCTTAGCACAGGCGAGTAACTATGGCTACACCTTC. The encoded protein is CASSLAQASNYGYTF.

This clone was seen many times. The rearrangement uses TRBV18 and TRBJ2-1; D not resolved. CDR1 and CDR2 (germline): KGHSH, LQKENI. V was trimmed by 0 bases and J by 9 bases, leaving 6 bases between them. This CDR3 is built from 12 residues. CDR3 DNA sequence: TGTGCCAGCTCACCACCGGGTCCTGAGCAGTTCTTC. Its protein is CASSPPGPEQFF.

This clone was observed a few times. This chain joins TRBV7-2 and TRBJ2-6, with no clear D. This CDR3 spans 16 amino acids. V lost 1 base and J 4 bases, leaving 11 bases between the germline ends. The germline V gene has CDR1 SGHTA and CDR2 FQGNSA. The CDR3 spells CASSLERRAGANVLTF. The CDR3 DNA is TGTGCCAGCAGCTTAGAGCGAAGGGCGGGGGCCAACGTCCTGACTTTC.

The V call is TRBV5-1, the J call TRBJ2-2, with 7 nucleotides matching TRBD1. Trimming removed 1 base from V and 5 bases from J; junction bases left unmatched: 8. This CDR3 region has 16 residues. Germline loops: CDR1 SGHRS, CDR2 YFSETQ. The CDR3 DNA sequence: TGCGCCAGCAGCTTGTACGGGACAGAGGGTACCGGGGAGCTGTTTTTT. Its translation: CASSLYGTEGTGELFF.

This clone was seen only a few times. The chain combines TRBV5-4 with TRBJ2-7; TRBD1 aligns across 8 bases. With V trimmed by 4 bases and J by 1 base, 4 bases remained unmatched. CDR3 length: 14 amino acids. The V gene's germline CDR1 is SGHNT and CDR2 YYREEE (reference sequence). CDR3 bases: TGTGCCAGCAGCATAAGGGACAGGTCCTACGAGCAGTACTTC. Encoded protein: CASSIRDRSYEQYF. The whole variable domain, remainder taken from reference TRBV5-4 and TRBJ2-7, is ETGVTQSPTHLIKTRGQQVTLRCSSQSGHNTVSWYQQALGQGPQFIFQYYREEENGRGNFPPRFSGLQFPNYSSELNVNALELDDSALYLCASSIRDRSYEQYFGPGTRLTVT.

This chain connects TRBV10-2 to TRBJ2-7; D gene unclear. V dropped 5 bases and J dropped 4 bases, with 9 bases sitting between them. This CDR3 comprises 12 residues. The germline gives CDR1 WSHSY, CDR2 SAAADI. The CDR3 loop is CASSLIGYEQYF. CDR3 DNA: TGCGCCAGCAGTTTAATCGGGTACGAGCAGTACTTC.

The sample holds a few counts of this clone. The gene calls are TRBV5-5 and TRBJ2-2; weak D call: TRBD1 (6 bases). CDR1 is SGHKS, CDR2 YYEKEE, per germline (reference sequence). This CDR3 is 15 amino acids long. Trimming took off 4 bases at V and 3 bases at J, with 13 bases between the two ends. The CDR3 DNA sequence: TGTGCCAGCAGCCTCGACCAGGGGTACACCGGGGAGCTGTTTTTT. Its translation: CASSLDQGYTGELFF.